This T cell receptor (beta chain) was documented in a study of blood T cell repertoires in COVID-19 (dated by TCRdb to about 2020). Regarding the study in general: Samples from collaborators originated in the United States, Italy and Spain and spanned both the acute and convalescent phases of COVID-19. The material from the prospective study consisted of cDNA or gDNA derived from T cells, B-cell-depleted T cells, or PBMCs. Subjects who had been exposed to COVID-19, were actively infected with it, or had recovered from it provided the deeply sampled blood TCRbeta repertoires that made up the dataset. A freely available public database, intended as a resource for researchers studying the immune response to SARS-CoV-2, is where the repertoires were released. Samples were obtained from the ongoing ImmuneRACE study (first 160 participants) and from 1,254 subjects provided by 6 global collaborators. Sample metadata almost always included a de-identified subject ID, COVID-19 status, age in years and sex. Where HLA class I and class II types were available, the types were taken from metadata supplied by the sample provider, not from assay-based typing. Overall study results and their limits: Clinical and demographic metadata were provided uncurated, with the amount varying by source and participant.

TCRbeta CDR3 regions were amplified from genomic DNA using the immunoSEQ Assay, a bias-controlled multiplex PCR. The paper's data handling went like this. Nucleated cell counts per sample were estimated from amplification of reference gene primers within the assay. Sequence reads were collapsed and filtered to measure the absolute abundance of every unique TCRbeta CDR3 rearrangement. For each sample, productive Simpson clonality was calculated by taking the square root of Simpson's diversity index across productive rearrangements. TCRdb provides this immuneACCESS table in a form limited to in-frame rearrangements. Some clones are lacking; in checked studies, under half of them reflect an unresolved V gene, and why the rest are absent is not known. That table supplies the V and J calls and clone size; D and trimming were determined from the DNA. The sample profile shows more than 95,000 clones; 65% to 90% of them were found once. Clones ranked in the top ten supply about 6.2% of the sample.

Regarding this clone: This receptor's antigen is unknown. The input lacks base qualities; no much larger clone sits a single base away.

Each collaborating institution followed its own protocols to collect whole blood in K2EDTA tubes. For TCRbeta analysis, collaborators shipped samples in one of three forms: frozen whole blood, isolated PBMCs, or DNA extracted from either of those sample types. This receptor was taken from a man aged 80 or over with active or convalescent COVID-19. The specimen was peripheral blood.

The CDR3 in this case is CATSDPTGSWETQYF. The nucleotide sequence is TGTGCCACCAGTGACCCGACAGGGTCCTGGGAGACCCAGTACTTC. This receptor chain uses TRBV24-1 and TRBJ2-5, with 7 middle bases fitting TRBD1. Taken from the germline V gene, the CDR1 and CDR2 loops are KGHDR and SFDVKD. V trim: 4 bases; J trim: 5 bases; unmatched bases: 9. Reading from cysteine to phenylalanine, the CDR3 counts 15 amino acids. CDR3 DNA is the only sequence kept; it has 45 bases, read in frame from the first base.